One sample yielded the 16 T cell receptor beta chains listed below, sequenced in a study of blood T cell repertoires in COVID-19. Here immunoSEQ multiplex PCR was the method, and the copy in TCRdb shows in-frame clones only, minus some. The data show some 530,000 clones, approximately 86% seen once. Sequenced material: PBMCs or T cells enriched from blood (not recorded which). Every receptor here comes from a woman aged 55-70 years who had recovered from COVID-19.

The V call is TRBV5-1, the J call TRBJ1-5, with 8 nucleotides matching TRBD1. The CDR3 has 14 residues. Trimming removed 2 bases from V and 5 bases from J; junction bases left unmatched: 3. The germline V gene encodes CDR1 SGHRS and CDR2 YFSETQ. CDR3 nucleotide sequence: TGCGCCAGCAGCTTTTACAGGGGGGATCAGCCCCAGCATTTT. It yields the protein CASSFYRGDQPQHF.

The chain combines TRBV2 with TRBJ1-1, with 7 nucleotides matching TRBD1. Trimming at V came to 4 bases and at J to 5 bases, leaving 7 bases not matched to a gene. The CDR3 has 14 amino acids. Germline V gene data show CDR1 as SNHLY and CDR2 as FYNNEI. CDR3 DNA sequence: TGTGCCAGCAGTGCCTGGCAGGGGGGTACTGAAGCTTTCTTT. Amino acid sequence: CASSAWQGGTEAFF. The variable domain in full, with the rest retrieved from reference TRBV2 and TRBJ1-1, is EPEVTQTPSHQVTQMGQEVILRCVPISNHLYFYWYRQILGQKVEFLVSFYNNEISEKSEIFDDQFSVERPDGSNFTLKIRSTKLEDSAMYFCASSAWQGGTEAFFGQGTRLTVV.

V usage is TRBV19 and J usage is TRBJ1-5; tentatively, D is TRBD1 (5 bases). The CDR3 has 17 residues. V lost 2 bases to trimming and J lost 0 bases, with 14 bases between them. From germline, CDR1 is LNHDA and CDR2 SQIVND (reference sequence). The CDR3: CASSISLWGGSNQPQHF. The CDR3 nucleotides read TGTGCCAGTAGTATATCCTTGTGGGGGGGTAGCAATCAGCCCCAGCATTTT.

The chain couples TRBV5-1 to TRBJ2-1; 9 bases agree with TRBD2. Trimming at V came to 1 base and at J to 7 bases, leaving 6 bases not matched to a gene. CDR1 and CDR2 (germline): SGHRS, YFSETQ. CDR3 size: 15 residues. Here the CDR3 DNA reads TGCGCCAGCAGCTTGAGCCTAGCGGGGTTTAATGAGCAGTTCTTC. The encoded protein is CASSLSLAGFNEQFF.

The J gene is TRBJ2-3, the V gene TRBV24-1, with 12 positions matching TRBD2. With V trimmed by 0 bases and J by 0 bases, 3 bases remained unmatched. Germline V lookup: CDR1 KGHDR, CDR2 SFDVKD. CDR3 length equals 18 residues. DNA for the CDR3: TGTGCCACCAGTGATTTGGGACTAGCGGGGATTAGCACAGATACGCAGTATTTT. Amino acid sequence: CATSDLGLAGISTDTQYF.

The J gene is TRBJ1-6, the V gene TRBV6-4; D gene uncertain. Germline V lookup: CDR1 MRHNA, CDR2 SNTAGT. The CDR3 consists of 13 residues. V lost 6 bases and J 3 bases, leaving 6 bases between the germline ends. For the CDR3, the DNA is TGTGCCAGCAGACAAGTCTATAATTCACCCCTCCACTTT. This translates into CASRQVYNSPLHF.

The chain is built from TRBV9 and TRBJ2-3; perhaps TRBD2 as D (7 bases). This CDR3 is 17 amino acids long. Per the germline V gene, CDR1 is SGDLS and CDR2 is YYNGEE. V was pared by 0 bases and J by 1 base, with 15 bases between. As DNA, the CDR3 is TGTGCCAGCAGCGTAGGCGGGGGCCAACTTGGCACAGATACGCAGTATTTT. Its translation: CASSVGGGQLGTDTQYF.

The chain joins TRBV7-8 to TRBJ2-2; D is possibly TRBD1 (5 bases). The germline gives CDR1 SGHVS, CDR2 FQNEAQ. The CDR3 length is 16 residues. The V end lost 6 bases, the J end lost 5 bases, and 19 bases lay between the germline ends. CDR3: CASSSIWGSGTGELFF. CDR3 DNA: TGTGCCAGCAGTTCTATCTGGGGCTCTGGGACCGGGGAGCTGTTTTTT.

The sample holds one count of this clone. This chain uses TRBV5-1 with TRBJ2-3, with no clear D. CDR1 and CDR2 from the germline V gene are SGHRS and YFSETQ. Trimming stripped 4 bases from V and 3 bases from J, with 15 bases between. The CDR3 is 15 amino acids. In nucleotides, the CDR3 is TGCGCCAGCAGCACCTTTCTTGGGCCAACAGATACGCAGTATTTT. This translates into CASSTFLGPTDTQYF.

The chain uses TRBV3-1 (or the pseudogene TRBV3-2) and TRBJ2-4; 8 nucleotides line up with TRBD1. The V and J ends lost 1 base and 0 bases, in that order; junction bases with no gene match: 8. This CDR3 spans 18 amino acids. CDR1 is LGHDT, CDR2 YNNKEL, per germline (reference sequence). CDR3 coding DNA: TGTGCCAGCAGCCAAGTCCCAGGGACAGGTTTAGCCAAAAACATTCAGTACTTC. Its protein is CASSQVPGTGLAKNIQYF.

In nucleotides, the CDR3 is TGTGCCAGCAACAGAGGACAGGGAATTTCTGGAAACACCATATATTTT. It yields the protein CASNRGQGISGNTIYF. The rearrangement links TRBV2 to TRBJ1-3, with 8 bases matching TRBD1. The CDR3 loop spans 16 amino acids. Germline CDR1 and CDR2: SNHLY and FYNNEI. V shed 7 bases and J 1 base; nucleotides not matched to a gene: 9.

CDR3 DNA: TGCGCCAGCAGCTTGCCACAAGGACAGGTATCCAATGAGCAGTTCTTC. Its translation is CASSLPQGQVSNEQFF. The chain links TRBV5-1 to TRBJ2-1, with 7 positions matching TRBD1. The J segment lost 6 bases and the V segment lost 1 base, leaving 10 bases of the junction unmatched. Germline V gene sequence: CDR1 SGHRS, CDR2 YFSETQ. This CDR3 comprises 16 residues.

The chain is built from TRBV11-3 and TRBJ2-3; D remains unclear. Trimming pared 2 bases from V and 0 bases from J, leaving 6 bases between. The CDR3 is made up of 14 amino acids. CDR1 and CDR2 (germline): SGHNT, YENEEA. CDR3 amino acids: CASSLSLSTDTQYF. The CDR3 nucleotides are TGTGCCAGCAGCTTATCATTGAGCACAGATACGCAGTATTTT.

The rearrangement links TRBV15 to TRBJ2-7; TRBD1 agrees at 8 bases. The CDR3 spans 12 residues. Losses at the gene ends were 5 bases for V and 5 bases for J; bases not matched to a gene: 2. Germline V gives CDR1 LNHNV, CDR2 YYDKDF (reference sequence). CDR3 region: CATSPGGDEQYF. CDR3 in DNA: TGTGCCACCAGCCCAGGGGGCGACGAGCAGTACTTC.

The J gene is TRBJ2-2, the V gene TRBV27; TRBD1 matches 7 bases. Germline assignment: CDR1 MNHEY and CDR2 SMNVEV (reference sequence). With 1 base clipped from V and 2 bases from J, the junction kept 7 bases outside the gene matches. This CDR3 has 17 residues. CDR3 coding DNA: TGTGCCAGCAGTTTATATGCCGGGACAGCCAACACCGGGGAGCTGTTTTTT. Translation gives CASSLYAGTANTGELFF.

A word on this clone: Mismatch with germline at one junction end may stem from a read error. The CDR3: CASTPDFGREGAINF. The CDR3 region has the DNA TGTGCCAGCACCCCTGATTTTGGCCGGGAGGGAGCAATCAATTTT. V is TRBV5-8 and J is TRBJ1-5, with D unclear. This CDR3 is built from 15 residues. Germline V lookup: CDR1 SGHTS, CDR2 YDEGEE.